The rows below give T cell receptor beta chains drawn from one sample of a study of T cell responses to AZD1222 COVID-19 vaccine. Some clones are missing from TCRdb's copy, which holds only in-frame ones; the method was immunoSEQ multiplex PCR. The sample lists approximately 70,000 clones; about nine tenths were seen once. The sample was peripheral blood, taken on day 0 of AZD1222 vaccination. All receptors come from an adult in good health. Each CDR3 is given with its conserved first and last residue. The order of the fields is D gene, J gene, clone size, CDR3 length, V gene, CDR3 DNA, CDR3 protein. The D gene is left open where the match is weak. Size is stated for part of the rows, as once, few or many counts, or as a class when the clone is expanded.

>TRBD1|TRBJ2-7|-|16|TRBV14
TGTGCCAGCAGCCAAGCTTTTGGGACAGGGGAAATCGAGCAGTACTTC
CASSQAFGTGEIEQYF
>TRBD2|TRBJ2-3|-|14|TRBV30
TGTGCCTGGAGCGGACTAGCGGGACCTGATACGCAGTATTTT
CAWSGLAGPDTQYF
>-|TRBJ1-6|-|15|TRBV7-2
TGTGCCAGCAGCTTAGGGTCCCTTTTGAATTCACCCCTCCACTTT
CASSLGSLLNSPLHF
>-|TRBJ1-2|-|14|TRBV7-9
TGTGCCAGCAGCTTGGGGACGGGGACGTTTGGCTACACCTTC
CASSLGTGTFGYTF
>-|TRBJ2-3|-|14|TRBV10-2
TGCGCCAGCAGCGAGGGTGACTGTCTAGATACGCAGTATTTT
CASSEGDCLDTQYF
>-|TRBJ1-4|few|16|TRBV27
TGTGCCAGCAGTCCCGATTTACAGGGTCTTAATGAAAAACTGTTTTTT
CASSPDLQGLNEKLFF
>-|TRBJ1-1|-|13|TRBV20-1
TGCAGTGCTAGTTCTGGGTTGAACACTGAAGCTTTCTTT
CSASSGLNTEAFF
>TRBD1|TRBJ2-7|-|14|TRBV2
TGTGCCAGCAGTGAGACAGGGGGCGGGTACGAGCAGTACTTC
CASSETGGGYEQYF
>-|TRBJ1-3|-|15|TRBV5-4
TGTGCCAGCAGCTTGGCGGGCAGCTCTGGAAACACCATATATTTT
CASSLAGSSGNTIYF
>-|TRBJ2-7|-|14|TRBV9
TGTGCCAGCAGCGTAGCCCCCGAGGGTAACGAGCAGTACTTC
CASSVAPEGNEQYF
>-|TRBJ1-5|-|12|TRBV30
TGTGCCTGGAGGGGGGGCAATCAGCCCCAGCATTTT
CAWRGGNQPQHF
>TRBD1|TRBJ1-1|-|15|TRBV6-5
TGTGCCAGCAGCCGCCTGGGACAGGGCAACACTGAAGCTTTCTTT
CASSRLGQGNTEAFF
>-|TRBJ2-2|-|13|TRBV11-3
TGTGCCAGCTCACGGACGCACACCGGGGAGCTGTTTTTT
CASSRTHTGELFF
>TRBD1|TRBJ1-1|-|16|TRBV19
TGTGCCAGTAGACATCCCGGGACAGGGATCAACACTGAAGCTTTCTTT
CASRHPGTGINTEAFF
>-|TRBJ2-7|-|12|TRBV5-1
TGCGCCAGCAGGGCCGACCTCTACGAGCAGTACTTC
CASRADLYEQYF
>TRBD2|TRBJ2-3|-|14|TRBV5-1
TGCGGCTGTCGGCGGGGGGGGCCCGAAGATACGCAGTATTTT
CGCRRGGPEDTQYF
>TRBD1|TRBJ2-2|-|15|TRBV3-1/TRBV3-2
TGTGCCAGCAGCCAGATAGGGACAGTTGCCGGGGAGCTGTTTTTT
CASSQIGTVAGELFF
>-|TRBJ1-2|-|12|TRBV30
TGTGCCTGGGGCGGGGGTAACTATGGCTACACCTTC
CAWGGGNYGYTF
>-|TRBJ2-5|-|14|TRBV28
TGTGCCAGCAGCCGCCCCGACGGGATCGAGACCCAGTACTTC
CASSRPDGIETQYF
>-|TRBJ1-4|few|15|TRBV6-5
TGTGCCAGCAGTTACACGACAGGTCTTAATGAAAAACTGTTTTTT
CASSYTTGLNEKLFF
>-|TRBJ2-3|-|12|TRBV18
TGTGCCAGCTCATTACGCACAGATACGCAGTATTTT
CASSLRTDTQYF
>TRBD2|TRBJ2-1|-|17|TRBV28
TGTGCCAGCAGTTTAGCGGGGGGGATTGAATCCTACAATGAGCAGTTCTTC
CASSLAGGIESYNEQFF
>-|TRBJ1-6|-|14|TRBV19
TGTGCCAGTAGTAGATACAGTGTGAGTTCACCCCTCCACTTT
CASSRYSVSSPLHF
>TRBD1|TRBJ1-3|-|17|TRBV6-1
TGTGCCAGCAGCGAAGGATACAACAGGGGCTCTGGAAACACCATATATTTT
CASSEGYNRGSGNTIYF
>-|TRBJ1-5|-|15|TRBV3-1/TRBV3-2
TGTGCCAGCAGCCAAGATTGGGGGGGCAATCAGCCCCAGCATTTT
CASSQDWGGNQPQHF
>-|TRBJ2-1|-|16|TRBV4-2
TGTGCCAGCAGCCAAGTATCAAGCGGGTACTACAATGAGCAGTTCTTC
CASSQVSSGYYNEQFF
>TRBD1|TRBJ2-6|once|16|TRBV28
TGTGCCAGCAGTCCTGGACAGGTCTCTGGGGCCAACGTCCTGACTTTC
CASSPGQVSGANVLTF
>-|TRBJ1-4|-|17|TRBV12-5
TGTGCTAGTGGTTGGGTGGAACGGGGTTCTCCTAATGAAAAACTGTTTTTT
CASGWVERGSPNEKLFF
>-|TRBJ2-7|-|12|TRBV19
TGTGCCAGTAGTATAGGGCTCGGCGAGCAGTACTTC
CASSIGLGEQYF
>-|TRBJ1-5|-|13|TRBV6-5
TGTGCCAGCAGGCAAGATAGCAATCAGCCCCAGCATTTT
CASRQDSNQPQHF
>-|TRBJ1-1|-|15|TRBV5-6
TGTGCCAGCAGCTTGGGACGCAACCTGGGCACTGAAGCTTTCTTT
CASSLGRNLGTEAFF
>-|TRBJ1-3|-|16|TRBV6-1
TGTGCCAGCAGTGAAAACCTGGCCGGGTCGAGAAACACCATATATTTT
CASSENLAGSRNTIYF